This is a list of T cell receptor beta chains from one sample in a study of T cells in Graves' hyperthyroidism and ophthalmopathy. TCRdb fed the multiplex PCR reads into MiXCR, producing one record per CDR3 protein. The sample yields roughly 570,000 distinct CDR3 sequences, around 42% seen once. The sequenced sample was peripheral blood or thyroid tissue (not recorded which). Receptors originate from an adult woman with Graves' disease, either hyperthyroidism or ophthalmopathy (not recorded which). CDR3s include the opening cysteine and the closing phenylalanine or tryptophan.

CDR3: CSVEGAGTEAFF
V: TRBV29-1
J: TRBJ1-1

CDR3: CASRLGLADTGELFF
V: TRBV12-3/TRBV12-4
J: TRBJ2-2

CDR3: CATSRGVGSESYEQYF
V: TRBV15
J: TRBJ2-7

CDR3: CASSPPGLGSRELFF
V: TRBV7-9
J: TRBJ2-2

CDR3: CASSPLWDYEQYF
V: TRBV7-9
J: TRBJ2-7

CDR3: CASSYGTGAGELFF
V: TRBV13
J: TRBJ2-2

CDR3: CASSLVAGGSTGELFF
V: TRBV7-2
J: TRBJ2-2

CDR3: CAISESDRENQPQHF
V: TRBV10-3
J: TRBJ1-5

CDR3: CASSGPGKETQYF
V: TRBV5-5
J: TRBJ2-5

CDR3: CSSQGVINYGYTF
V: TRBV29-1
J: TRBJ1-2

CDR3: CSARPNRGHEQYF
V: TRBV20-1
J: TRBJ2-7

CDR3: CASSLWGPEAFF
V: TRBV12-3/TRBV12-4
J: TRBJ1-1

CDR3: CASSSILARHTGELFF
V: TRBV5-8
J: TRBJ2-2

CDR3: CASSLGTGAGGELFF
V: TRBV5-1
J: TRBJ2-2

CDR3: CASSVGRGNTGELFF
V: TRBV7-8
J: TRBJ2-2

CDR3: CASSLVDRDTGELFF
V: TRBV5-1
J: TRBJ2-2

CDR3: CASSYGALTGELFF
V: TRBV6-2/TRBV6-3
J: TRBJ2-2

CDR3: CASSESRWDRGLQNTEAFF
V: TRBV10-2
J: TRBJ1-1

CDR3: CAISAERGQETQYF
V: TRBV10-3
J: TRBJ2-5

CDR3: CASQGLANYGYTF
V: TRBV2
J: TRBJ1-2

CDR3: CATREASNNYGYTF
V: TRBV15
J: TRBJ1-2

CDR3: CASSVLAGGLYEQYF
V: TRBV5-1
J: TRBJ2-7

CDR3: CAISGTGTSSYEQYF
V: TRBV10-3
J: TRBJ2-7

CDR3: CSARSYGYTF
V: TRBV20-1
J: TRBJ1-2

CDR3: CATSRVGGRGETQYF
V: TRBV15
J: TRBJ2-5

CDR3: CASSLRSGEETQYF
V: TRBV7-2
J: TRBJ2-5

CDR3: CASWTSGKGQGTQYF
V: TRBV6-6
J: TRBJ2-5

CDR3: CATSRVRLGGRDSFLTF
V: TRBV15
J: TRBJ2-6

CDR3: CASSGGGPLHF
V: TRBV2
J: TRBJ1-6